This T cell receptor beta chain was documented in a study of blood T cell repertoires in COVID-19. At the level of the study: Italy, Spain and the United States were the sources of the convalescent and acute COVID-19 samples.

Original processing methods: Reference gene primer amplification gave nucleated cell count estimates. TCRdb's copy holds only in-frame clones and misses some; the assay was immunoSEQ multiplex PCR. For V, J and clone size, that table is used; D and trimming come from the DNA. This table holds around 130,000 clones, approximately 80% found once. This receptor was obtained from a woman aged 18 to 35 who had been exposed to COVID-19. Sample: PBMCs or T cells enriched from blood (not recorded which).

The CDR3 bases are TGTGCCAGTAGAACGACAGGGCCAAACTATGGCTACACCTTC. As protein: CASRTTGPNYGYTF. The chain links TRBV19 to TRBJ1-2, with 7 bases fitting TRBD1. With V trimmed by 6 bases and J by 2 bases, 6 bases remained unmatched. Germline V gene lookup returns CDR1 LNHDA and CDR2 SQIVND (reference sequence). The CDR3 sequence is 14 residues long.